Reported below is one TCR beta chain. This clonotype was picked up a small number of times. Its antigen is currently not known. Base qualities are missing; no much larger clone stands one base away. This sample is drawn from a study of blood T cells in healthy people across ages (dated by TCRdb to between 2014 and 2017). About the full investigation: In model experiments, template switching captured about one uniquely barcoded TCR beta cDNA molecule for every two T cells. For two donors (one aged 18 to 30 and one aged 80 or older), the study analyzed two additional independent replicas of 1 million unique cDNA reads from the same blood draw. To avoid experimental bias, donors of different ages were randomly spread across the sequencing lanes. The donors were divided into four age groups: young (average around 16 years), middle-aged (about 40), aged (around 67) and long-lived (about 90). Using deep sequencing normalized with unique cDNA molecular identifiers, the study measured how TCR beta repertoire diversity changes with age. Broader findings and caveats from the paper: A strong correlation was found between observed TCR beta diversity and the percentage of naive T cells measured by flow cytometry. The CMV infection status of donors was not known, potentially confounding age-related changes in expanded clonotypes. Estimates of total diversity based on one million sequenced T cells were regarded as lower bounds and as underestimates. Compared with the aged group, the long-lived group had more naive CD4+ T cells, fewer expanded clones and increased TCR diversity, suggesting age selection. Bulk unsorted PBMC profiling prevented conclusive comparison of naive and antigen-experienced compartments. As age increased, observed TCR beta diversity per million T cells dropped in a roughly linear way, and a significant reduction was already evident by age roughly 40.

Taken from cysteine to phenylalanine, the CDR3 has 16 residues. Only CDR3 DNA remains: 48 bases, in frame from the first base. The V end gives up 2 bases and the J end 5 bases, leaving 6 bases in the junction not matched to a gene. The method was 5' RACE. This sample was sequenced with an Illumina HiSeq 2500. A second PCR of about 6 to 12 cycles was performed with a sample-barcoded 5' primer and a J-beta primer mix. A unique molecular identifier was introduced onto each TCR beta cDNA molecule by a template-switch 5' adaptor carrying 12 random nucleotides. At least 2.5 million CDR3-containing paired-end reads were obtained from each sample. All of the RNA was converted into first-strand cDNA using the Mint cDNA synthesis kit, with a TRBC-specific oligonucleotide serving as the primer. After uracil-DNA glycosylase treatment, a first 18-cycle PCR used universal primers M1SS and BC2_uni_R on all cDNA. Per the authors' processing: Each sample was normalized by randomly selecting 1 million high-quality reads, each carrying a distinct molecular identifier. Instead of being binned into consensus sequences, reads with shared molecular identifiers were discarded. MiTCR, set to a Q25 quality threshold and the strictest error-elimination algorithm, was used for CDR3 identification, clonotype clustering and error correction. A nonparametric unseen species model with Euler transformation was used to estimate a lower bound on total TCR beta diversity. Clones were called with MiXCR by TCRdb after fastp trimmed the public reads at Q25, and only in-frame beta chains were retained. Rows matching on CDR3 protein sequence are summarized as one entry with the most common DNA and genes. These V and J calls rely on TCRdb rather than the paper's analysis. Recorded for this sample are roughly 1,700,000 distinct CDR3 sequences; under 30% of them occurred a single time. 7.7% of the sample lies in the top ten.

Donors were around 37 systemically healthy Caucasian individuals from Russia aged about 6 to 100 years. Roughly 10 milliliters of peripheral blood were collected from each donor into EDTA-treated Vacutainer tubes. PBMCs were isolated by Ficoll-Paque density-gradient centrifugation, with at least 6 million obtained per sample. Trizol reagent was used to extract total RNA from the PBMCs, yielding at least 5.5 micrograms per sample. Naive CD45RAhigh/CD27high T cell percentages were measured by flow cytometry on a PBMC aliquot from every donor. The TCR comes from a woman under 40 in good health. The sequence links TRBV12-3 or TRBV12-4 to TRBJ2-2, with 9 bases matching TRBD2. Sequencing was done on a sample of blood. The CDR3 protein is CASSLHRGRGTGELFF. The bases read TGTGCCAGCAGTTTACACCGCGGGAGGGGGACCGGGGAGCTGTTTTTT.